The 10 T cell receptor beta chains below were found in one sample sequenced in a study of T cells in Graves' hyperthyroidism and ophthalmopathy. The investigators amplified TCR beta CDR3 regions from RNA transcripts. In the first-round RT-PCR of the TCR CDR3, the HTBI primer set was used. TCRdb called the multiplex PCR reads again in MiXCR, with one record for every CDR3 protein. Here the sample spans hundreds of thousands of distinct CDR3 sequences, nearly 20% being singletons. Material for sequencing was blood. The receptor set was obtained from a man between 40 and 49 years old with Graves' ophthalmopathy.

This clonotype was recorded at least ten times. The chain joins TRBV5-5 to TRBJ2-3; TRBD1 is a possible D gene (5 bases). V was shortened by 2 bases and J by 2 bases, with 15 bases between the two germline ends. From germline, CDR1 is SGHKS and CDR2 YYEKEE (reference sequence). CDR3 length: 16 residues. The CDR3 region is CASSLNPDITTDTQYF. In DNA, the CDR3 is TGTGCCAGCAGCTTAAACCCGGACATAACCACAGATACGCAGTATTTT. The whole variable domain, remainder taken from reference TRBV5-5 and TRBJ2-3, is DAGVTQSPTHLIKTRGQQVTLRCSPISGHKSVSWYQQVLGQGPQFIFQYYEKEERGRGNFPDRFSARQFPNYSSELNVNALLLGDSALYLCASSLNPDITTDTQYFGPGTRLTVL.

This clonotype was counted ten times or more. The rearrangement joins TRBV6-5 to TRBJ2-4, with a weak D call TRBD2 (6 bases). Per germline, CDR1 MNHEY and CDR2 SVGAGI. V was cut by 0 bases and J by 6 bases, with 15 bases left in between. The CDR3 runs to 16 residues. The CDR3 spells CASSYSTGGILNIQYF. The CDR3 coding sequence is TGTGCCAGCAGTTACTCGACGGGCGGGATTTTAAACATTCAGTACTTC.

V gene TRBV12-3 or TRBV12-4 combines with J gene TRBJ2-1; 8 bases line up with TRBD2. V dropped 6 bases and J dropped 3; count of bases not matched to a gene: 10. The CDR3 runs 16 residues. For the CDR3, the DNA is TGTGCCAGCAGGCCCTATGGGGCGGGGGGCTACAATGAGCAGTTCTTC. The encoded protein is CASRPYGAGGYNEQFF.

The rearrangement links TRBV19 to TRBJ1-5; possible D gene TRBD1, 5 bases. The CDR3 is made up of 13 amino acids. The V gene lost 7 bases and the J gene lost 7 bases, with 14 bases spanning the gap. From germline, CDR1 is LNHDA and CDR2 SQIVND (reference sequence). In DNA form, the CDR3 reads TGTGCCAGTACCTGGGGGTGGGGGCAGCCCCAGCATTTT. It is translated as CASTWGWGQPQHF.

In its sample, this clonotype was seen many times. The chain links TRBV12-3 or TRBV12-4 to TRBJ1-2, with D maybe TRBD1 (5 bases). The CDR3 spans 16 residues. Between the trimmed V and J ends, which lost 4 bases and 4 bases, there was a span of 19 bases. CDR3 nucleotide sequence: TGTGCCAGCAGTTACAAATCATCGGGGGTTGGCTATGGCTACACCTTC. Translation: CASSYKSSGVGYGYTF.

This clonotype showed up many times. This chain connects TRBV20-1 to TRBJ2-3, with 11 bases identical to TRBD2. Germline lookup yields CDR1 DFQATT and CDR2 SNEGSKA (reference sequence). CDR3 size: 18 residues. V lost 0 bases, J lost 5 bases, and 13 bases stayed unmatched. CDR3: CSARDLTAGLAARDTQYF. Here the CDR3 DNA reads TGCAGTGCTAGAGATCTCACAGCGGGACTAGCGGCGAGAGATACGCAGTATTTT.

This clonotype was seen more than once but under ten times. A read error may produce the germline difference seen at one junction end. This chain uses TRBV10-3 with TRBJ2-1; perhaps TRBD1 as D (7 bases). The length of the CDR3 is 14 residues. Per germline, CDR1 ENHRY and CDR2 SYGVKD. The CDR3: CAINEGQRAGEQFF. In DNA, the CDR3 is TGTGCCATCAATGAGGGACAGCGTGCGGGGGAGCAGTTCTTC.

This clonotype was picked up many times. The chain carries TRBV12-3 or TRBV12-4 and TRBJ1-4, with D unresolved. Trimming removed 3 bases at V and 3 bases at J, with 14 bases between. The CDR3 extends over 16 amino acids. CDR3 protein: CASSFWRQAPNEKLFF. In nucleotides, the CDR3 is TGTGCCAGCAGTTTTTGGAGGCAGGCGCCTAATGAAAAACTGTTTTTT.

A word on this clonotype: A read error is possible here, since a much larger clone lies one base away. This sequence joins TRBV6-1 and TRBJ2-7; D tentatively fits TRBD1 or TRBD2 (5 bases each). The closer fit of TRBJ2-1 to the DNA end suggests the J call may be wrong. CDR1 and CDR2 from the germline V gene are MNHNS and SASEGT. The CDR3 totals 15 residues. CDR3 in amino acids: CASSGRDVRSYEQFF. The CDR3 coding sequence is TGTGCCAGCAGTGGCCGGGACGTCCGCTCCTACGAGCAGTTCTTC.

This clonotype was observed a few times. The chain joins TRBV7-8 to TRBJ2-7; D is perhaps TRBD2 (6 bases). V lost 4 bases and J lost 4, with 20 bases in between. CDR1 and CDR2 (germline): SGHVS, FQNEAQ. This CDR3 comprises 16 residues. The CDR3 here is CASSSSAGRWRYEQYF. The CDR3 nucleotides read TGTGCCAGCAGCTCTAGCGCGGGACGGTGGAGGTACGAGCAGTACTTC.